The clone carrying this T cell receptor beta chain was picked up a small number of times. The antigen is not known. This CDR3 has 14 residues. Trimming left V 6 bases short and J 7 bases short, with 13 bases between. Per the germline V gene, CDR1 is MNHEY and CDR2 is SMNVEV (reference sequence). Indicated time point: cycle 4 day 1 (C4D1), after 6 weeks of nivolumab. Every one of the patients relapsed after autologous stem cell transplantation (brentuximab vedotin exposure was variable). The method was immunoSEQ multiplex PCR; TCRdb's version includes in-frame clones alone and lacks a portion of them. The sample carries 45,000 to 60,000 clones, 80% recorded once. This specimen comes from a study of PD-1 blockade in classical Hodgkin lymphoma. At the level of the study: A 3 mg/kg intravenous dose of nivolumab was received by patients every 2 weeks. Study-wide results and limits: With CD4+ cells, TCR diversity rose significantly by C4D1, but not with CD8+ cells. Complete responders started with a diversity level that resembled newly diagnosed patients at baseline.

This chain joins TRBV27 and TRBJ1-6; D is ambiguous. Sequencing was performed on peripheral blood mononuclear cells (PBMCs), taken before the fourth cycle of nivolumab. The receptor's source is a human donor with classical Hodgkin lymphoma. DNA of the CDR3: TGTGCCAGCAGAGAGGCAATCCTAAATTCACCCCTCCACTTT. Its translation: CASREAILNSPLHF.